A single sample is the source of the 2 T cell receptor beta chains below, sequenced in a study of naive and memory T cell subsets. An equimolar mix of two oligonucleotides served as the beta constant-region primer for TRBC1 and TRBC2. The ligated cDNA underwent four PCR rounds using SP2 and nested alpha and beta constant-region primers. Using its own MiXCR run on the UMI-ligation and nested PCR reads, TCRdb lists one record per CDR3 protein. Altogether roughly 100,000 distinct CDR3 sequences are present, around 11% being singletons, with the ten largest covering over 0.11%. The antigens for these receptors are not known. Points from the study as a whole: Possibly reflecting memory cells re-expressing CD45RA, a few larger clonotypes occurred in naive repertoires, especially CD8.

Sequencing was performed on naive CD4+ T cells from blood. Receptors were obtained from a human donor in good health.

This clonotype was recorded a few times. The chain recombines TRBV28 with TRBJ2-1; D is possibly TRBD2 (7 bases). This CDR3 has 15 amino acids. V lost 3 bases, J lost 4 bases, and 13 bases lay in between. CDR1 and CDR2 from the germline V gene are MDHEN and SYDVKM. As DNA, the CDR3 is TGTGCCAGCAGTTTGGGGGGGGCCGGTTACAATGAGCAGTTCTTC. Translation: CASSLGGAGYNEQFF.

J is TRBJ1-2 and V is TRBV4-3; D gene unclear. Germline assignment: CDR1 LGHNA and CDR2 YSLEER. The CDR3 loop spans 13 amino acids. The V end was cut by 0 bases, the J end by 8 bases, with 10 bases between. The CDR3, as DNA: TGCGCCAGCAGCCAAGATCTTCGGGTGGGCTACACCTTC. Translating it yields CASSQDLRVGYTF.